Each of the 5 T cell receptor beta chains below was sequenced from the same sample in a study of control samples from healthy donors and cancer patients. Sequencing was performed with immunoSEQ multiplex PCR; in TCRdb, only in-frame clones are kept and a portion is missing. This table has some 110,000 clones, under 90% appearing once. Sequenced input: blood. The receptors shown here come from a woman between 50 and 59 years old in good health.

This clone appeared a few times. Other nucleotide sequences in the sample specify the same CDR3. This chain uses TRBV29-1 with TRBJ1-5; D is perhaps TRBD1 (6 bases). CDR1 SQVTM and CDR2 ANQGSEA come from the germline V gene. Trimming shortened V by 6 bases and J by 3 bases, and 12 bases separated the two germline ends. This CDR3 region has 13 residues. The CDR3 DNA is TGCAGCGTCCGGGACAACTACAATCAGCCCCAGCATTTT. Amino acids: CSVRDNYNQPQHF.

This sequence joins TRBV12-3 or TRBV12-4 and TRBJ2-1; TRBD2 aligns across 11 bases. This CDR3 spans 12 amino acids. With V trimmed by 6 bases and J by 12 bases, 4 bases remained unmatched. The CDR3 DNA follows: TGTGCCAGCAGCCTAGCGGGGGGCTGGCAGTTCTTC. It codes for CASSLAGGWQFF.

The CDR3 is CASSLFPGFNNSPLHF. The CDR3 DNA follows: TGTGCCAGCAGTTTATTTCCGGGTTTTAATAATTCACCCCTCCACTTT. This chain uses TRBV28 with TRBJ1-6; D gene unclear. The V end was cut by 1 base, the J end by 5 bases, with 12 bases between. This CDR3 is built from 16 residues. Germline values: CDR1 MDHEN, CDR2 SYDVKM.

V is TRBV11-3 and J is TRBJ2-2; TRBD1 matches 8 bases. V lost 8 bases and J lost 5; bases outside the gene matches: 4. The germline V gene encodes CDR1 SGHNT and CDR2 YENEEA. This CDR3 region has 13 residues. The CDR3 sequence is CASGTGGTGELFF. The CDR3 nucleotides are TGTGCCAGCGGCACAGGGGGGACCGGGGAGCTGTTTTTT.

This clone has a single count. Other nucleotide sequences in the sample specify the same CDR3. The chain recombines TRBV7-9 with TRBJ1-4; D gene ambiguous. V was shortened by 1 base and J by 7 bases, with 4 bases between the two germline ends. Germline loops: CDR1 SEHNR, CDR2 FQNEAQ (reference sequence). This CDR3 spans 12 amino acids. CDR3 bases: TGTGCCAGCAGCTTAGAGGTTGAAAAACTGTTTTTT. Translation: CASSLEVEKLFF.